This T cell receptor beta chain was obtained from a study of CD8 T cells in ankylosing spondylitis. One entry per CDR3 protein, called by TCRdb with MiXCR from the 5' RACE reads. The sample contains 230,000 or so distinct CDR3 sequences, more than 20% of which appear only once. CDR1 and CDR2 (germline): MDHEN, SYDVKM. The CDR3 is 11 residues long. Trimming cost V 4 bases and J 7 bases, with 8 bases left between them. This clonotype was counted only a few times. This receptor was obtained from a male donor with ankylosing spondylitis or in good health (not recorded which). Input material: blood, either unsorted or a sorted T cell fraction (not recorded which). The chain carries TRBV28 and TRBJ2-7; the D is unclear. The CDR3 spells CASSWFREQYF. The CDR3 DNA reads TGTGCCAGCAGTTGGTTCCGGGAGCAGTACTTC. Full variable domain (rest looked up from reference TRBV28 and TRBJ2-7): DVKVTQSSRYLVKRTGEKVFLECVQDMDHENMFWYRQDPGLGLRLIYFSYDVKMKEKGDIPEGYSVSREKKERFSLILESASTNQTSMYLCASSWFREQYFGPGTRLTVT.